The 5 T cell receptor beta chains reported below all come from one sample, sequenced in a study of blood T cells in healthy people across ages. Using a J-beta primer mix together with a sample-barcoded 5' primer, a second PCR was run for roughly 7 to 11 cycles. TCRdb reanalysed the 5' RACE reads using MiXCR and keeps one entry per CDR3 protein. This sample has about 670,000 distinct CDR3 sequences; approximately 52% occur once, and the top ten carry about 14%. Sequencing was done on a sample of blood. These receptors came from a woman of 80 years or more in good health.

This clonotype appeared many times. The chain joins TRBV4-1 to TRBJ2-1; 7 bases match TRBD1. Trimming cost V 3 bases and J 14 bases; bases outside gene matches: 10. CDR1 is MGHRA, CDR2 YSYEKL, per germline. The CDR3 runs to 13 residues. CDR3 bases: TGCGCCAGCAGCCAGCCACAGGGGTCCAGGGAGTTCTTC. Encoded protein: CASSQPQGSREFF.

V gene TRBV15 combines with J gene TRBJ1-1; the D is unclear. CDR3 size: 13 residues. Germline V CDR1 and CDR2: LNHNV, YYDKDF (reference sequence). V was trimmed by 1 base and J by 1 base, leaving 4 bases between them. The CDR3 DNA reads TGTGCCACCAGCAGAGCTAGGAACACTGAAGCTTTCTTT. Translation gives CATSRARNTEAFF.

The chain combines TRBV5-1 with TRBJ2-7; 8 bases align to TRBD1. The CDR3 covers 15 residues. J lost 3 bases, V lost 5 bases, and 10 bases had no gene match. Germline CDR1 reads SGHRS; CDR2 reads YFSETQ. DNA of the CDR3: TGCGCCAGCAGGACCCGGGACAGGAGAGACTACGAGCAGTACTTC. Protein: CASRTRDRRDYEQYF.

CDR3 DNA sequence: TGTGCCAGCAGCCAAGAAGCGGTAGCGGGACATTTTAGGACCCAGTACTTC. Translated, it gives CASSQEAVAGHFRTQYF. This sequence joins TRBV4-2 and TRBJ2-5; 8 positions match TRBD2. This CDR3 is built from 17 residues. The germline gives CDR1 LGHNA, CDR2 YNFKEQ. V lost 0 bases, J lost 7 bases, and 13 bases stayed unmatched.

This clonotype has a handful of counts. The chain employs TRBV5-1 and TRBJ2-2; no reliable D call. Between the trimmed V and J ends, which lost 1 base and 5 bases, there was a span of 21 bases. CDR1 and CDR2 (germline): SGHRS, YFSETQ. The CDR3 is 18 residues long. The CDR3 DNA is TGCGCCAGCAGCTTGAATTCAGCCGCAATAAGTAGGACCGGGGAGCTGTTTTTT. Protein sequence: CASSLNSAAISRTGELFF.